These 16 T cell receptor beta chains share one sample of origin, sequenced in a study of CD4 and CD8 cells across lung adenocarcinoma regions. MiXCR, run by TCRdb on the PCR reads, gives a single entry per CDR3 protein. Of 3,500 to 5,000 distinct CDR3 sequences in the sample, about half were seen once. The specimen was CD4+ T cells from the center of a lung tumor. The source is a female donor with lung adenocarcinoma. The CD4 and CD8 labels of this study may be unreliable.

V and J are TRBV27 and TRBJ2-1; tentatively, D is TRBD1 or TRBD2 (5 bases each). The CDR3 runs 15 residues. The germline V gene encodes CDR1 MNHEY and CDR2 SMNVEV (reference sequence). Trimming left V 6 bases short and J 3 bases short, with 15 bases between. The CDR3 protein is CASRTFEGLYNEQFF. The CDR3 region has the DNA TGTGCCAGCAGGACCTTTGAGGGGCTCTACAATGAGCAGTTCTTC.

The rearrangement joins TRBV6-5 to TRBJ2-1, with unresolved D. Per germline, CDR1 MNHEY and CDR2 SVGAGI. CDR3 length: 14 amino acids. The V end lost 6 bases, the J end lost 4 bases, and 13 bases lay between the germline ends. CDR3 protein: CASSSSPEYNEQFF. CDR3 in DNA: TGTGCCAGCAGCTCCTCCCCCGAGTACAATGAGCAGTTCTTC.

The chain links TRBV12-3 or TRBV12-4 to TRBJ2-4; no definite D call. The CDR3 consists of 15 residues. Between the trimmed V and J ends, which lost 11 bases and 12 bases, there was a span of 29 bases. The CDR3 sequence is CARTSERLGKNTQYF. CDR3 sequence (DNA): TGTGCCCGCACCTCGGAGCGCTTAGGCAAAAATACTCAGTACTTC.

This clonotype is deemed large (0.1 to 1%). The V and J genes are TRBV27 and TRBJ2-7; 12 positions agree with TRBD2. Trimming cost V 6 bases and J 2 bases; bases outside gene matches: 8. Germline loops: CDR1 MNHEY, CDR2 SMNVEV (reference sequence). The CDR3 is 16 residues long. The CDR3 region is CASRSSLAGGTYEQYF. CDR3 DNA sequence: TGTGCCAGCAGATCCTCCCTAGCGGGAGGGACCTACGAGCAGTACTTC.

V is TRBV6-5 and J is TRBJ2-1, with no clear D. The CDR3 spans 12 residues. Per germline, CDR1 MNHEY and CDR2 SVGAGI. V lost 3 bases, J lost 6 bases, and 6 bases lay in between. The CDR3 nucleotides read TGTGCCAGCAGTTATACGGTCAATGAGCAGTTCTTC. Encoded protein: CASSYTVNEQFF.

This chain links TRBV6-1 with TRBJ2-5, with TRBD1 matching over 9 bases. Unmatched junction bases numbered 4, after V lost 3 bases and J lost 8 bases. This CDR3 region has 13 residues. Germline V CDR1 and CDR2: MNHNS, SASEGT. CDR3 bases: TGTGCCAGCAGTGAGGGACAGGGCGACACCCAGTACTTC. Amino acids: CASSEGQGDTQYF.

With regard to this clonotype: One end of the junction fails to match germline, which may point to a read error. V and J are TRBV7-6 and TRBJ2-3; 7 positions agree with TRBD2. Germline V gene sequence: CDR1 SGHVS, CDR2 FNYEAQ. The CDR3 has 15 residues. CDR3: CASSLLSGLGNEQFF. The DNA of the CDR3 is TGTGCCAGCAGCTTACTTAGTGGACTAGGCAATGAGCAGTTCTTT.

By sample fraction, this clonotype is large (0.1 to 1%). The V and J genes are TRBV6-1 and TRBJ2-1; the D gene is possibly TRBD2 (6 bases). Trimming removed 6 bases at V and 5 bases at J, with 17 bases between. Germline V gene data show CDR1 as MNHNS and CDR2 as SASEGT. The CDR3 sequence is 15 residues long. The CDR3 DNA is TGTGCCAGCAGCGGAAACTGGGTAGCGGACAATGAGCAGTTCTTC. It is translated as CASSGNWVADNEQFF.

Within the sample, this clonotype is large. V is TRBV25-1 and J is TRBJ2-1; D ambiguous. Matching the DNA end better, TRBJ2-7 makes the J call doubtful. The CDR3 is 13 amino acids. CDR1 is MGHDK and CDR2 is SYGVNS in the germline V gene. The CDR3: CASSPLTGYEQYF. The CDR3 DNA reads as TGTGCCAGCAGTCCCCTAACCGGTTACGAGCAGTACTTC.

This clonotype was observed a handful of times. The V call is TRBV10-3, the J call TRBJ1-6; TRBD1 agrees at 7 bases. V gave up 3 bases and J gave up 6 bases; unmatched junction bases: 5. Germline V gives CDR1 ENHRY, CDR2 SYGVKD. The CDR3 sequence is 15 residues long. The CDR3 sequence: CAISDAGTANSPLHF. CDR3 bases: TGTGCCATCAGTGATGCCGGGACAGCTAATTCACCCCTCCACTTT.

This clonotype qualifies as medium-sized. This rearrangement joins TRBV25-1 to TRBJ2-3; no clear D gene. Germline CDR1 MGHDK, CDR2 SYGVNS. V lost 1 base and J 0 bases, leaving 8 bases between the germline ends. The CDR3 is 15 residues long. CDR3 loop: CASSESRISTDTQYF. The DNA for the CDR3 is TGTGCCAGCAGTGAATCGCGGATTAGCACAGATACGCAGTATTTT.

This chain joins TRBV6-5 and TRBJ2-1, with 10 nucleotides matching TRBD2. V lost 6 bases to trimming and J lost 8 bases; unmatched junction nucleotides: 13. In germline, CDR1 is MNHEY, CDR2 SVGAGI. The CDR3 has 16 amino acids. The CDR3 sequence: CASRHSRAGGQDEQFF. The CDR3 nucleotides are TGTGCCAGCAGACATTCGAGAGCGGGAGGGCAGGATGAGCAGTTCTTC.

This clonotype was observed a handful of times. The chain carries TRBV6-5 and TRBJ2-5; D is possibly TRBD2 (6 bases). V dropped 2 bases and J dropped 5 bases, with 18 bases sitting between them. The length of the CDR3 is 16 residues. CDR1 and CDR2 (germline): MNHEY, SVGAGI. In DNA, the CDR3 is TGTGCCAGCAGTTACGCCGCGGCCGGGGGTAGGGAGACCCAGTACTTC. Protein: CASSYAAAGGRETQYF.

The chain recombines TRBV6-1 with TRBJ2-7; D may correspond to TRBD1 or TRBD2 (5 bases each). Deletions cut 6 bases from V and 2 bases from J, with 14 bases between. The CDR3 contains 14 residues. Germline lookup yields CDR1 MNHNS and CDR2 SASEGT. The CDR3 spells CASRTGRGPYEQYF. The CDR3 nucleotides are TGTGCCAGCAGGACGGGCCGGGGCCCCTACGAGCAGTACTTC.

This chain joins TRBV6-1 and TRBJ2-7; D perhaps matches TRBD2 (6 bases). The CDR3 is 13 amino acids. Germline V gene sequence: CDR1 MNHNS, CDR2 SASEGT. Trimming cost V 9 bases and J 1 base, with 13 bases left between them. The CDR3 nucleotides read TGTGCCAGTATCAGGGCGGGGTCCTACGAGCAGTACTTC. Encoded protein: CASIRAGSYEQYF.

By share, this clonotype ranks as medium-sized. The chain employs TRBV10-3 and TRBJ2-1; D not resolved. The length of the CDR3 is 12 residues. CDR1 is ENHRY and CDR2 is SYGVKD in the germline V gene. Trimming took off 4 bases at V and 7 bases at J, with 8 bases between the two ends. The CDR3 sequence is CAISASENEQFF. DNA for the CDR3: TGTGCCATCAGTGCTTCTGAAAATGAGCAGTTCTTC.